A single sample gave rise to the 8 T cell receptor beta chains below, sequenced in a study of cytomegalovirus exposure and HLA in healthy donors. Vbeta (60) and Jbeta (13) primers were used in the PCR. TCRdb keeps only in-frame clones here, not all; method: immunoSEQ multiplex PCR. The sample holds under 200,000 clones, almost 85% seen once. Input material: PBMCs. The receptors come from a woman aged 50 to 60 in good health and CMV-seronegative.

CDR3 region: CASSLVRGLSEDTEAFF. The DNA for the CDR3 is TGTGCCAGCAGCTTAGTGAGGGGGCTTTCTGAGGACACTGAAGCTTTCTTT. The rearrangement links TRBV11-2 to TRBJ1-1; 7 bases line up with TRBD1. The CDR3 is 17 residues long. J gave up 3 bases and V 1 base, and 11 bases lay outside the gene matches. In germline, CDR1 is SGHAT, CDR2 FQNNGV.

V gene TRBV2 combines with J gene TRBJ2-6, with D possibly TRBD2 on 6 matching bases. CDR1 and CDR2 from the germline V gene are SNHLY and FYNNEI. The CDR3 extends over 16 amino acids. With 9 bases removed from V and 0 bases from J, the gap between germline ends came to 15 bases. The CDR3 loop reads CASSGDGNSGANVLTF. The CDR3 DNA is TGTGCCAGTTCGGGGGACGGCAACTCTGGGGCCAACGTCCTGACTTTC. Combining the CDR3 with reference TRBV2 and TRBJ2-6 gives the whole variable domain EPEVTQTPSHQVTQMGQEVILRCVPISNHLYFYWYRQILGQKVEFLVSFYNNEISEKSEIFDDQFSVERPDGSNFTLKIRSTKLEDSAMYFCASSGDGNSGANVLTFGAGSRLTVL.

The V call is TRBV5-5, the J call TRBJ1-1; 9 nucleotides agree with TRBD1. CDR3 length: 16 amino acids. With 4 bases clipped from V and 4 bases from J, the junction kept 11 bases outside the gene matches. Germline V lookup: CDR1 SGHKS, CDR2 YYEKEE (reference sequence). The CDR3 sequence: CASSRTWDRAGTEAFF. The CDR3 DNA reads as TGTGCCAGCAGCCGGACCTGGGACAGGGCTGGCACTGAAGCTTTCTTT.

The genes are TRBV19 and TRBJ2-5, with 7 bases aligning to TRBD2. The germline V gene encodes CDR1 LNHDA and CDR2 SQIVND (reference sequence). The trim removed 6 bases at V and 5 bases at J, leaving 12 bases unmatched. This CDR3 spans 15 amino acids. CDR3 sequence reads: CASSGDGTNIETQYF. In DNA, the CDR3 is TGTGCCAGTAGCGGTGATGGGACTAACATCGAGACCCAGTACTTC.

The CDR3 loop is CASRVQAGETQYF. DNA for the CDR3: TGTGCCAGCAGGGTACAGGCTGGGGAGACCCAGTACTTC. The chain joins TRBV28 to TRBJ2-5; D is perhaps TRBD1 (5 bases). This CDR3 is 13 amino acids long. V was clipped by 6 bases and J by 5 bases, with 13 bases between them. Per the germline V gene, CDR1 is MDHEN and CDR2 is SYDVKM.

V gene TRBV13 combines with J gene TRBJ2-7; TRBD2 might be the D (6 bases). This CDR3 has 16 amino acids. Germline loops: CDR1 PRHDT, CDR2 FYEKMQ (reference sequence). The V gene lost 6 bases and the J gene lost 0 bases, with 18 bases spanning the gap. In nucleotides, the CDR3 is TGTGCCAGCAGTCCTTGGAGGCGGGGAAGCTCCTACGAGCAGTACTTC. It is translated as CASSPWRRGSSYEQYF.

The V and J genes are TRBV18 and TRBJ1-2; D unresolved. Germline CDR1 and CDR2: KGHSH and LQKENI. The germline V and J ends were trimmed by 1 base and 6 bases, with 6 bases remaining between them. The CDR3 consists of 12 residues. The CDR3 DNA is TGTGCCAGCTCACCACGGCAGGATGGCTACACCTTC. The encoded protein is CASSPRQDGYTF.

The V and J genes are TRBV7-2 and TRBJ2-5; maybe TRBD1 (5 bases). The CDR3 is 12 amino acids. Germline CDR1 SGHTA, CDR2 FQGNSA. Trimming took off 5 bases at V and 4 bases at J, with 8 bases between the two ends. The CDR3 is CASSVRGETQYF. The CDR3 DNA follows: TGTGCCAGCAGCGTAAGGGGAGAGACCCAGTACTTC. Variable domain in full (rest from reference TRBV7-2 and TRBJ2-5): GAGVSQSPSNKVTEKGKDVELRCDPISGHTALYWYRQSLGQGLEFLIYFQGNSAPDKSGLPSDRFSAERTGGSVSTLTIQRTQQEDSAVYLCASSVRGETQYFGPGTRLLVL.